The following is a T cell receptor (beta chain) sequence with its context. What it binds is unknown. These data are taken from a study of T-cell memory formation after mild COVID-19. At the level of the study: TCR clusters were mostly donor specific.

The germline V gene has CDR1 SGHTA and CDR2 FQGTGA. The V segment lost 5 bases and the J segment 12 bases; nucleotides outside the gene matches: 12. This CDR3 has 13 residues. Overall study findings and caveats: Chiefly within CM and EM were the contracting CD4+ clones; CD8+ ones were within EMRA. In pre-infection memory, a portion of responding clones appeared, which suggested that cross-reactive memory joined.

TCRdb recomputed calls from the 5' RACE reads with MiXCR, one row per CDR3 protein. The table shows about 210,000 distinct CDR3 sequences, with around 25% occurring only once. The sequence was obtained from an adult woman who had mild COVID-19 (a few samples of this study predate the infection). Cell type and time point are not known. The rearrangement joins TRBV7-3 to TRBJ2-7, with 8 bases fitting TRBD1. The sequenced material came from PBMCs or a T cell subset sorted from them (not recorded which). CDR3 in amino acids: CASSPGTGGSLYF. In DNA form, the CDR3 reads TGTGCCAGCAGCCCGGGAACAGGGGGATCGTTGTACTTC. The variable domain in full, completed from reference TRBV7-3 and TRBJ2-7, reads GAGVSQTPSNKVTEKGKYVELRCDPISGHTALYWYRQSLGQGPEFLIYFQGTGAADDSGLPNDRFFAVRPEGSVSTLKIQRTERGDSAVYLCASSPGTGGSLYFGPGTRLTVT.